The 5 T cell receptor beta chains presented below share a single source sample, sequenced in a study of T cells in Graves' hyperthyroidism and ophthalmopathy. Regions amplified from RNA transcripts were the TCR beta CDR3 regions. A set of HTBI primers served as the primers for a first-round RT-PCR of the TCR CDR3. TCRdb processed the multiplex PCR reads anew with MiXCR; each CDR3 protein has one entry. Here the sample spans under 40,000 distinct CDR3 sequences, 52% being singletons. Sequenced: blood. The receptors here all came from a woman in her forties with Graves' ophthalmopathy.

This clonotype was found many times. The chain is built from TRBV6-6 and TRBJ1-5; possibly TRBD1 for D (6 bases). Germline V gene data show CDR1 as MNHNY and CDR2 as SVGAGI (reference sequence). This CDR3 comprises 15 residues. Trimming took 6 bases from V and 7 from J, leaving 19 bases between them. The CDR3 nucleotides are TGTGCCAGCAGCCCTCAGGGGAGGGTGGGCCAGCCCCAGCATTTT. Amino acid sequence: CASSPQGRVGQPQHF.

In the case of this clonotype: The conserved closing phenylalanine or tryptophan is absent in this CDR3, likely reflecting a read error. The DNA is left out, because the CDR3 cannot be placed on it with certainty; the CDR3 is given as TCRdb lists it. V gene TRBV20-1 combines with J gene TRBJ2-5; the table's D call, TRBD2, was not checked against the DNA. With termini counted, the CDR3 has 13 amino acids. Germline values: CDR1 DFQATT, CDR2 SNEGSKA (reference sequence). CDR3: CSARSGSGYTFGS.

In this sample, this clonotype turned up many times. The V gene is TRBV12-3 or TRBV12-4, the J gene TRBJ2-6, with 11 bases aligning to TRBD2. After removal of 5 bases from V and 0 bases from J, the junction contained 9 bases not matched to a gene. The CDR3 covers 19 residues. The CDR3 protein is CASSPNPGLAVSGANVLTF. The CDR3 DNA is TGTGCCAGCAGTCCTAATCCGGGACTAGCGGTCTCTGGGGCCAACGTCCTGACTTTC.

Sample share makes this clonotype medium-sized (0.01 to 0.1%). The chain joins TRBV29-1 to TRBJ1-4; TRBD1 matches at 7 bases. The CDR3 is 11 amino acids. In germline, CDR1 is SQVTM, CDR2 ANQGSEA. Germline trimming cut 7 bases from V and 7 bases from J; bases unmatched to any gene: 3. CDR3 DNA sequence: TGCAGCGCAGGGACAGTTGAAAAACTGTTTTTT. Its translation is CSAGTVEKLFF.

A remark on this clonotype: The conserved phenylalanine or tryptophan is not found at the CDR3 terminus, so this likely reflects a read error. No DNA is shown, since the ends of the CDR3 on it are uncertain; the CDR3 is the one TCRdb lists. This sequence joins TRBV19 and TRBJ2-1; whether TRBD2, the table's D call, matches the DNA was not checked. The CDR3 spans 16 amino acids, including both terminal residues. In germline, CDR1 is LNHDA, CDR2 SQIVND (reference sequence). The CDR3 protein is CASRFSSGGSYNERFL.